This T cell receptor beta chain was recovered during a study of cytomegalovirus exposure and HLA in healthy donors. Findings and caveats of the study: Researchers reportedly found TCR beta sequences accurately predicted most subjects' HLA-A and HLA-B alleles. HLA restriction was apparent for most CMV-associated TCR beta chains in a later analysis. A missense DCLRE1C variant was associated with V- and J-gene trimming of TCR beta chains in a later analysis, and an independent cohort replicated the association.

The PCR had 60 Vbeta and 13 Jbeta primers. Profiling relied on immunoSEQ multiplex PCR, and the TCRdb table lists in-frame clones only, not all of them. The table lists some 150,000 clones, less than 80% of them singletons. Note on this clone: Its cognate antigen is unknown.

CDR1 and CDR2 from the germline V gene are GTSNPN and SVGIG (reference sequence). This CDR3 has 15 amino acids. J lost 3 bases, V lost 7 bases, and 7 bases had no gene match. The clonotype originates from a man aged 25 to 45 in good health and CMV-seronegative. The specimen sequenced was PBMCs. This chain uses TRBV30 with TRBJ1-3; 12 bases are a match to TRBD1. CDR3 nucleotide sequence: TGTGCCTCCCTCCGGGACAGGGGGCATGGAAACACCATATATTTT. Translated, it gives CASLRDRGHGNTIYF.